This T cell receptor beta chain was observed in a study of cytomegalovirus exposure and HLA in healthy donors. Notes on the study in general: Later on, an analysis tied approximately 17,000 TCR beta sequences to HLA alleles at 0.05 false discovery rate. The HLA-A and HLA-B alleles of most subjects were reportedly predicted accurately from TCR beta sequences.

Remarks on this clone: The antigen is undetermined.

CDR1 LGHNA and CDR2 YSLEER come from the germline V gene. The V and J ends lost 0 bases and 5 bases, in that order; junction bases with no gene match: 9. This CDR3 contains 16 residues. The primer mix had 60 Vbeta and 13 Jbeta primers. Produced via immunoSEQ multiplex PCR; TCRdb's table is partial and in-frame only. The data hold about 41,000 clones, with 65% to 85% observed a single time. The chain couples TRBV4-3 to TRBJ2-5; 7 nucleotides align to TRBD2. The clonotype comes from a man in his fifties in good health and CMV-seronegative. The sample comprised PBMCs. CDR3 in DNA: TGCGCCAGCAGCCAAGATAGCGGGTTGAGCGGGGAGACCCAGTACTTC. This gives the protein CASSQDSGLSGETQYF.